The 3 T cell receptor beta chains given below trace back to one sample, sequenced in a study of OX40 agonist ivuxolimab in advanced cancers. Only in-frame clones appear in the TCRdb table, and some are missing; sequencing was by immunoSEQ multiplex PCR. The table has approximately 77,000 clones, less than 85% seen once. The sequencing used CD4+ or CD8+ T cells sorted from blood, collected in a trial of the OX40 agonist ivuxolimab. All receptors derive from an adult with an advanced solid tumor such as melanoma, head and neck, liver or kidney cancer.

V and J are TRBV11-2 and TRBJ2-5; D is uncertain. V was shortened by 1 base and J by 2 bases, with 11 bases between the two germline ends. Germline-derived CDR1 and CDR2 are SGHAT and FQNNGV. CDR3 length equals 15 residues. DNA of the CDR3: TGTGCCAGCAGCTTAGGGCCCGGGCCGCAAGAGACCCAGTACTTC. Translating it yields CASSLGPGPQETQYF.

CDR3 nucleotides: TGTGCCAGCAGCTTAGGCAGGGGGGGGAATTCACCCCTCCACTTT. This encodes CASSLGRGGNSPLHF. This sequence joins TRBV11-2 and TRBJ1-6, with TRBD1 identical over 7 bases. V trimming: 1 base; J trimming: 7 bases; junction bases outside the gene matches: 4. This CDR3 has 15 amino acids. The germline gives CDR1 SGHAT, CDR2 FQNNGV.

This chain uses TRBV21-1 with TRBJ1-1; the table's D gene call, TRBD1, was not cross checked with the DNA. TRBV21-1 is assigned pseudogene status. The CDR3 contains 11 residues. The CDR3 here is CASPVNTEAFF. DNA for the CDR3: TGTGCCAGCCCAGTAAACACTGAAGCTTTCTTT.